The 32 T cell receptor beta chains given below trace back to one sample, sequenced in a study of T cell responses to AZD1222 COVID-19 vaccine. Clones were sequenced by immunoSEQ multiplex PCR, and TCRdb holds only the in-frame ones, with some missing. The data contain around 150,000 clones, 90% of them singletons. The source was peripheral blood, collected on day 0 of AZD1222 vaccination. Receptor source: an adult in good health.

The J gene is TRBJ1-5, the V gene TRBV7-2; D perhaps matches TRBD1 (5 bases). Germline loops: CDR1 SGHTA, CDR2 FQGNSA. The CDR3 sequence is 14 residues long. The ends were cut back, 6 bases at V and 2 bases at J, with 11 bases in the middle. CDR3 DNA: TGTGCCAGCAGTTTCGTGGGGGGCAATCAGCCCCAGCATTTT. It is translated as CASSFVGGNQPQHF.

J is TRBJ2-1 and V is TRBV2, with TRBD2 identical over 15 bases. CDR3 length: 15 amino acids. Germline CDR1 is SNHLY and CDR2 is FYNNEI. J was trimmed by 8 bases and V by 1 base; bases with no gene match: 0. The CDR3 spells CASSEGTSGGDEQFF. The CDR3 bases are TGTGCCAGCAGTGAAGGGACTAGCGGGGGGGATGAGCAGTTCTTC.

The chain employs TRBV19 and TRBJ2-2, with D perhaps being TRBD1 or TRBD2 (5 bases each). The V and J ends lost 5 bases and 0 bases respectively, with 13 bases between them. The CDR3 spans 16 residues. Germline-derived CDR1 and CDR2 are LNHDA and SQIVND (reference sequence). As DNA, the CDR3 is TGTGCCAGTAGTGCCCTTGGGACGGCGAACACCGGGGAGCTGTTTTTT. Its translation is CASSALGTANTGELFF. Drawing the rest from reference TRBV19 and TRBJ2-2, the complete variable domain is DGGITQSPKYLFRKEGQNVTLSCEQNLNHDAMYWYRQDPGQGLRLIYYSQIVNDFQKGDIAEGYSVSREKKESFPLTVTSAQKNPTAFYLCASSALGTANTGELFFGEGSRLTVL.

The chain couples TRBV7-9 to TRBJ1-5; D not resolved. The CDR3 runs 12 residues. CDR1 SEHNR and CDR2 FQNEAQ come from the germline V gene (reference sequence). V lost 9 bases, J lost 4 bases, and 10 bases lay in between. CDR3 sequence: CASGGRNQPQHF. As DNA, the CDR3 is TGTGCCAGTGGCGGACGGAATCAGCCCCAGCATTTT. The variable domain in full, with the rest retrieved from reference TRBV7-9 and TRBJ1-5, is DTGVSQNPRHKITKRGQNVTFRCDPISEHNRLYWYRQTLGQGPEFLTYFQNEAQLEKSRLLSDRFSAERPKGSFSTLEIQRTEQGDSAMYLCASGGRNQPQHFGDGTRLSIL.

The chain joins TRBV7-9 to TRBJ2-7; D may be TRBD1 (5 bases). V lost 3 bases to trimming and J lost 2 bases, with 11 bases between them. The V gene's germline CDR1 is SEHNR and CDR2 FQNEAQ (reference sequence). The CDR3 sequence is 14 residues long. The CDR3 DNA follows: TGTGCCAGCAGCTTTTCAGGGCGGACCTACGAGCAGTACTTC. It is translated as CASSFSGRTYEQYF.

The genes are TRBV19 and TRBJ2-7; maybe TRBD1 (6 bases). Trimming pared 4 bases from V and 2 bases from J, leaving 12 bases between. Germline CDR1 and CDR2: LNHDA and SQIVND (reference sequence). The CDR3 has 14 residues. The CDR3 loop is CASSNLDSTYEQYF. CDR3 bases: TGTGCCAGTAGTAATTTGGACAGCACCTACGAGCAGTACTTC.

This clone has just one count. The rearrangement links TRBV7-2 to TRBJ2-1; TRBD2 aligns across 8 bases. Germline CDR1 and CDR2: SGHTA and FQGNSA. The ends lost 3 bases at V and 4 bases at J; junction bases unmatched: 8. The CDR3 runs 16 residues. The CDR3 nucleotides are TGTGCCAGCAGCTTCGGGGGCGGGGGGCCGTACAATGAGCAGTTCTTC. Amino acids: CASSFGGGGPYNEQFF.

The V and J genes are TRBV7-2 and TRBJ1-2; a weak D match, TRBD1 (5 bases). The CDR3 is made up of 12 amino acids. Germline assignment: CDR1 SGHTA and CDR2 FQGNSA. The ends were cut back, 5 bases at V and 5 bases at J, with 9 bases in the middle. In nucleotides, the CDR3 is TGTGCCAGCAGCAGTGGGGGGTATGGCTACACCTTC. This translates into CASSSGGYGYTF.

This chain connects TRBV18 to TRBJ1-4; no clear D gene. Germline-derived CDR1 and CDR2 are KGHSH and LQKENI. This CDR3 spans 15 amino acids. Between the trimmed V and J ends, which lost 6 bases and 4 bases, there was a span of 15 bases. The CDR3 region has the DNA TGTGCCAGCTCCGACCGCCGGAGACTTAATGAAAAACTGTTTTTT. This codes for CASSDRRRLNEKLFF.

The rearrangement uses TRBV19 and TRBJ1-2; no clear D. CDR3 length: 13 amino acids. Germline CDR1 LNHDA, CDR2 SQIVND (reference sequence). With 7 bases removed from V and 1 base from J, the gap between germline ends came to 10 bases. The CDR3 spells CASTRGINYGYTF. CDR3 nucleotides: TGTGCCAGTACACGAGGCATTAACTATGGCTACACCTTC.

The chain has TRBV28 and TRBJ2-7, with D maybe TRBD2 (6 bases). This CDR3 comprises 23 residues. Trimming stripped 10 bases from V and 0 bases from J, with 43 bases between. From germline, CDR1 is MDHEN and CDR2 SYDVKM. CDR3 amino acids: CATGVGAVSQIHFGGTSSYEQYF. CDR3 nucleotide sequence: TGTGCCACAGGAGTGGGAGCCGTATCCCAAATACACTTTGGAGGGACCAGCTCCTACGAGCAGTACTTC.

The V and J genes are TRBV18 and TRBJ2-7; D remains unclear. Germline CDR1 and CDR2: KGHSH and LQKENI. The CDR3 consists of 13 residues. V dropped 5 bases and J dropped 0 bases, with 8 bases sitting between them. CDR3 amino acids: CASSAALSYEQYF. The CDR3 nucleotides read TGTGCCAGCTCAGCGGCCCTCTCCTACGAGCAGTACTTC.

The chain has TRBV7-3 and TRBJ2-3, with D uncertain. The CDR3 is 13 residues long. The ends were cut back, 4 bases at V and 4 bases at J, with 9 bases in the middle. The germline V gene has CDR1 SGHTA and CDR2 FQGTGA. CDR3 residues: CASSSGVPDTQYF. In DNA, the CDR3 is TGTGCCAGCAGCTCCGGAGTGCCAGATACGCAGTATTTT. The full variable domain, in which reference TRBV7-3 and TRBJ2-3 provide the parts outside the CDR3, is GAGVSQTPSNKVTEKGKYVELRCDPISGHTALYWYRQSLGQGPEFLIYFQGTGAADDSGLPNDRFFAVRPEGSVSTLKIQRTERGDSAVYLCASSSGVPDTQYFGPGTRLTVL.

The CDR3 sequence is CASSQDWRVRGDHEQYF. The CDR3 DNA reads as TGTGCCAGCAGCCAAGACTGGAGGGTCAGGGGGGACCACGAGCAGTACTTC. This chain connects TRBV14 to TRBJ2-7; tentatively, D is TRBD1 (7 bases). V shed 0 bases and J shed 5 bases, with 20 bases lying between them. The germline V gene encodes CDR1 SGHDN and CDR2 FVKESK. The CDR3 has 17 amino acids.

This sequence joins TRBV15 and TRBJ2-1, with TRBD2 as a possible D gene (5 bases). Trimming removed 0 bases from V and 6 bases from J, with 12 bases in between. CDR3 length: 15 residues. Germline loops: CDR1 LNHNV, CDR2 YYDKDF (reference sequence). The chain's CDR3 is CATSRDGSGSNEQFF. CDR3 bases: TGTGCCACCAGCAGAGATGGTTCGGGGAGCAATGAGCAGTTCTTC. Full variable domain (outside the CDR3, taken from reference TRBV15 and TRBJ2-1): DAMVIQNPRYQVTQFGKPVTLSCSQTLNHNVMYWYQQKSSQAPKLLFHYYDKDFNNEADTPDNFQSRRPNTSFCFLDIRSPGLGDTAMYLCATSRDGSGSNEQFFGPGTRLTVL.

This clone was detected once. The chain joins TRBV4-1 to TRBJ2-7, with TRBD1 as a possible D gene (6 bases). Per germline, CDR1 MGHRA and CDR2 YSYEKL. Trimming pared 1 base from V and 2 bases from J, leaving 18 bases between. The CDR3 covers 17 residues. CDR3 in amino acids: CASSQVLPQGNAYEQYF. The CDR3 DNA reads as TGCGCCAGCAGCCAAGTACTTCCCCAGGGGAACGCCTACGAGCAGTACTTC.

This chain joins TRBV3-1 (or the pseudogene TRBV3-2) and TRBJ1-5; tentative D call: TRBD1 (6 bases). V lost 2 bases and J 2 bases, leaving 13 bases between the germline ends. The germline V gene has CDR1 LGHDT and CDR2 YNNKEL (reference sequence). This CDR3 has 16 amino acids. CDR3: CASSQPGVVCNQPQHF. As DNA, the CDR3 is TGTGCCAGCAGCCAACCAGGGGTAGTCTGCAATCAGCCCCAGCATTTT.

This clone was observed many times. This chain links TRBV6-5 with TRBJ2-3, with 10 bases fitting TRBD2. The CDR3 extends over 16 amino acids. Germline-derived CDR1 and CDR2 are MNHEY and SVGAGI. Trimming cost V 2 bases and J 2 bases; bases outside gene matches: 4. CDR3 DNA sequence: TGTGCCAGCAGTTACGTCGGACTAGCGGCCACAGATACGCAGTATTTT. Translated: CASSYVGLAATDTQYF.

The gene calls are TRBV5-1 and TRBJ2-3, with 8 bases lining up with TRBD1. The germline V gene encodes CDR1 SGHRS and CDR2 YFSETQ. This CDR3 spans 16 amino acids. V lost 3 bases, J lost 0 bases, and 6 bases stayed unmatched. CDR3 residues: CASSSFTGGSTDTQYF. The CDR3 coding sequence is TGCGCCAGCAGCTCTTTCACAGGGGGTAGCACAGATACGCAGTATTTT.

V is TRBV10-3 and J is TRBJ1-5; D uncertain. V gave up 0 bases and J gave up 3 bases, with 3 bases separating them. CDR3 length equals 13 residues. Germline CDR1 is ENHRY and CDR2 is SYGVKD. The CDR3 spells CAISESDNQPQHF. DNA for the CDR3: TGTGCCATCAGTGAGTCTGACAATCAGCCCCAGCATTTT.

The V gene is TRBV9, the J gene TRBJ2-1, with 9 bases aligning to TRBD2. With V trimmed by 0 bases and J by 8 bases, 9 bases remained unmatched. There are 16 residues in the CDR3. The V gene's germline CDR1 is SGDLS and CDR2 YYNGEE. The CDR3 here is CASSVGAGGVFYEQFF. The CDR3 DNA follows: TGTGCCAGCAGCGTAGGGGCGGGAGGGGTTTTCTATGAGCAGTTCTTC.

The chain employs TRBV5-1 and TRBJ1-4, with a weak D call TRBD1 (6 bases). Per germline, CDR1 SGHRS and CDR2 YFSETQ. The length of the CDR3 is 13 residues. V lost 3 bases to trimming and J lost 6 bases, with 9 bases between them. The CDR3 is CASSSRQDEKLFF. The CDR3 bases are TGCGCCAGCAGCTCTAGACAGGATGAAAAACTGTTTTTT.

The chain joins TRBV12-3 or TRBV12-4 to TRBJ1-2, with unresolved D. The CDR3 loop spans 12 amino acids. Trimming left V 5 bases short and J 7 bases short, with 11 bases between. CDR3 DNA sequence: TGTGCCAGCAGTCCCCTGTTGACTGGCTACACCTTC. Amino acid sequence: CASSPLLTGYTF.

The J gene is TRBJ2-7, the V gene TRBV11-3; D unresolved. V was clipped by 5 bases and J by 2 bases, with 16 bases between them. Germline V CDR1 and CDR2: SGHNT, YENEEA. This CDR3 region has 15 residues. CDR3 nucleotide sequence: TGTGCCAGCAGCCCCCAGCCAATCACCCCCTACGAGCAGTACTTC. Translation: CASSPQPITPYEQYF.

This clone has a single count. This chain connects TRBV5-1 to TRBJ2-3, with 9 nucleotides matching TRBD2. The CDR3 has 15 amino acids. CDR1 is SGHRS, CDR2 YFSETQ, per germline. The V gene end was trimmed by 0 bases and the J gene end by 6 bases; junction bases not matched to a gene: 5. The CDR3 nucleotides read TGCGCCAGCAGCTTGGTTGGCGGGGGGGCCGATACGCAGTATTTT. Translating gives CASSLVGGGADTQYF.

This clone was observed a handful of times. The rearrangement joins TRBV28 to TRBJ2-6, with 7 bases lining up with TRBD1. Germline V gene sequence: CDR1 MDHEN, CDR2 SYDVKM. The CDR3 spans 15 residues. J was trimmed by 2 bases and V by 4 bases; bases with no gene match: 2. The DNA of the CDR3 is TGTGCCAGCAGTTCAACAGGGGCTGGGGCCAACGTCCTGACTTTC. Amino acids: CASSSTGAGANVLTF.

CDR3 coding DNA: TGTGCCATCAGTGAGCCCAAGACTGCCACGAACTATGGCTACACCTTC. Its protein product is CAISEPKTATNYGYTF. The J gene is TRBJ1-2, the V gene TRBV10-3, with no clear D. Germline CDR1 is ENHRY and CDR2 is SYGVKD. V lost 2 bases and J lost 2, with 15 bases in between. The CDR3 is made up of 16 amino acids.

The gene calls are TRBV5-1 and TRBJ2-3; 7 bases line up with TRBD2. The germline V gene has CDR1 SGHRS and CDR2 YFSETQ. The CDR3 runs to 14 residues. V lost 0 bases, J lost 4 bases, and 2 bases stayed unmatched. The CDR3 bases are TGCGCCAGCAGCTTGGTCCTAGCGGCAGATACGCAGTATTTT. This encodes CASSLVLAADTQYF.

In its sample, this clone was seen once. The V gene is TRBV19, the J gene TRBJ1-5; possible D gene TRBD1, 5 bases. This CDR3 is 16 amino acids long. The germline CDR1 and CDR2 sequences are LNHDA and SQIVND (reference sequence). V was pared by 3 bases and J by 8 bases, with 20 bases between. The CDR3 nucleotides are TGTGCCAGTAGTATCTTTTTTGCGGGGGGAAATAAGCCCCAGCATTTT. Protein sequence: CASSIFFAGGNKPQHF.

In DNA, the CDR3 is TGTGCCAGCAGGGGACCCCCCTCCACTGAAGCTTTCTTT. This translates into CASRGPPSTEAFF. V usage is TRBV12-3 or TRBV12-4 and J usage is TRBJ1-1; D might be TRBD1 (5 bases). The CDR3 runs to 13 residues. V shed 6 bases and J shed 4 bases, with 12 bases lying between them.

V gene TRBV6-5 combines with J gene TRBJ1-5; 8 bases map to TRBD1. In germline, CDR1 is MNHEY, CDR2 SVGAGI. The CDR3 sequence is 11 residues long. The CDR3 loop is CARTGPQPQHF. For the CDR3, the DNA is TGTGCAAGGACAGGGCCACAGCCCCAGCATTTT.

This clone was detected only once. The chain recombines TRBV7-2 with TRBJ2-7; 13 bases are a match to TRBD2. Germline lookup yields CDR1 SGHTA and CDR2 FQGNSA. The CDR3 runs 19 residues. Trimming at V came to 5 bases and at J to 4 bases, leaving 17 bases not matched to a gene. The CDR3 nucleotides read TGTGCCAGCAGCCCCCTTACAGCGACTAGCGGGGGGTTAAAGTACGAGCAGTACTTC. This sequence encodes CASSPLTATSGGLKYEQYF.